Listed below are T cell receptor beta chains from one sample, sequenced in a study of blood T cell repertoires in COVID-19. Sequencing was performed with immunoSEQ multiplex PCR; in TCRdb, only in-frame clones are kept and a portion is missing. The repertoire holds 350,000 to 450,000 clones, with roughly 85% as singletons. Source material: peripheral blood. Receptor source: a woman aged 18 to 35 with acute or convalescent COVID-19. Each CDR3 is given with its conserved first and last residue. A D gene is named only where the DNA matches it firmly. The size of a clone is reported for some rows only, either as once, few or many, or as a class for expanded clones.

15,-,TRBV5-1,TRBJ1-2,-,TGCGCCAGCAGCTCCCAACAGGGTGTCGGCTATGGCTACACCTTC,CASSSQQGVGYGYTF
16,TRBD2,TRBV27,TRBJ2-7,-,TGTGCCAGCAGTCCTACTGGGACTAGCGGTCCCTACGAGCAGTACTTC,CASSPTGTSGPYEQYF
15,TRBD2,TRBV18,TRBJ2-3,-,TGTGCCAGCTCACCGACTAGCGGATTTACAGATACGCAGTATTTT,CASSPTSGFTDTQYF
16,TRBD1,TRBV6-1,TRBJ2-7,-,TGTGCCAGCAGTGAAGTGGGACCGGGACAGGGCTACGAGCAGTACTTC,CASSEVGPGQGYEQYF
12,-,TRBV21-1,TRBJ1-4,-,TGTGCCTGCCCCCGGTCGGGTGAAAAACTGTTTTTT,CACPRSGEKLFF
16,-,TRBV4-1,TRBJ2-3,once,TGCGCCAGCAGCCATTTGGTTGGACAGCTCGCCGATACGCAGTATTTT,CASSHLVGQLADTQYF
17,-,TRBV14,TRBJ2-1,-,TGTGCCAGCAGCCAAGAGGCAAAGAGGACTGAAAACAATGAGCAGTTCTTC,CASSQEAKRTENNEQFF
15,-,TRBV7-9,TRBJ2-3,-,TGTGCCAGCAGCTTAGCGGGACTGCCGGGGGATACGCAGTATTTT,CASSLAGLPGDTQYF
13,TRBD1,TRBV24-1,TRBJ2-1,-,TGTGCCACCAGCCGGGACAGGGGGAATGAGCAGTTCTTC,CATSRDRGNEQFF
16,-,TRBV30,TRBJ2-1,-,TGTGCCTGGAAAATTACCACGGGGATCTCCTACAATGAGCAGTTCTTC,CAWKITTGISYNEQFF
17,TRBD1,TRBV27,TRBJ2-2,-,TGTGCCAGCAGTGCCCGATTGAGGACAGGGAACACCGGGGAGCTGTTTTTT,CASSARLRTGNTGELFF
15,-,TRBV4-2,TRBJ1-2,-,TGTGCCAGCAAAACTCCGGGGGAACATAACTATGGCTACACCTTC,CASKTPGEHNYGYTF
14,TRBD2,TRBV3-1/TRBV3-2,TRBJ2-1,-,TGTGCCAGCAGCCGTAGCGGGAGGGCCAATGAGCAGTTCTTC,CASSRSGRANEQFF
12,-,TRBV28,TRBJ2-7,-,TGTGCCAGTTTGGACTCTTTCTACGAGCAGTACTTC,CASLDSFYEQYF
11,-,TRBV6-5,TRBJ1-2,-,TGTGCCAGCAGTCCGGTACATGGCTACACCTTC,CASSPVHGYTF
17,-,TRBV4-1,TRBJ1-5,-,TGCGCCAGCAGCCCTTGGGTGTGGGGCTGGAGCAATCAGCCCCAGCATTTT,CASSPWVWGWSNQPQHF
16,-,TRBV4-1,TRBJ2-6,-,TGCGCCAGCAGCCAACTACAGGGTACCGGGGCCAACGTCCTGACTTTC,CASSQLQGTGANVLTF
14,TRBD1,TRBV6-6,TRBJ1-6,-,TGTGCCAGCAGCCCCGGGACAGTGGATTCACCCCTCCACTTT,CASSPGTVDSPLHF
15,-,TRBV6-1,TRBJ1-3,-,TGTGCCAGCAGTGAAGAGTTTAGACAGGACAACACCATATATTTT,CASSEEFRQDNTIYF
16,TRBD1,TRBV5-5,TRBJ1-2,-,TGTGCCAGCAGCTTGACCGGGACAGGGGGCATCTATGGCTACACCTTC,CASSLTGTGGIYGYTF
16,TRBD1,TRBV6-5,TRBJ2-5,-,TGTGCCAGCAGTTACTCTGAGACAGGGGCCCGAGGGACCCAGTACTTC,CASSYSETGARGTQYF
11,-,TRBV6-5,TRBJ1-1,-,TGTGCCAGCATCGGACAGCACGAAGCTTTCTTT,CASIGQHEAFF
15,-,TRBV3-1/TRBV3-2,TRBJ1-3,-,TGTGCCAGCAGCCGCCTGGACAGCTCTGGAAACACCATATATTTT,CASSRLDSSGNTIYF
14,-,TRBV2,TRBJ1-2,-,TGTGCCAGCAGTGAAATCCCAGGAGCGGGTGGCTACACCTTC,CASSEIPGAGGYTF
13,-,TRBV5-6,TRBJ2-2,few,TGTGCCAGCAGTCCCAGTTACACCGGGGAGCTGTTTTTT,CASSPSYTGELFF
16,TRBD1,TRBV5-6,TRBJ1-2,-,TGTGCCAGCAGCCCCGGGACAGGGTTAACGGACTATGGCTACACCTTC,CASSPGTGLTDYGYTF
15,TRBD2,TRBV19,TRBJ2-3,-,TGTGCCAGTACCCCGACTAGCGCGGTGACAGATACGCAGTATTTT,CASTPTSAVTDTQYF
15,TRBD2,TRBV5-6,TRBJ2-5,-,TGTGCCAGCAGCTCCCCCGTGGGGGGGCAAGAGACCCAGTACTTC,CASSSPVGGQETQYF
18,-,TRBV5-1,TRBJ1-6,-,TGCGCCAGCAGCTTGGTCGGGGTGTCTAGCTCCTATAATTCACCCCTCCACTTT,CASSLVGVSSSYNSPLHF
13,-,TRBV28,TRBJ2-7,once,TGTGCCAGCAAACTGGGAGGGGGTTACGAGCAGTACTTC,CASKLGGGYEQYF
16,-,TRBV7-8,TRBJ2-7,-,TGTGCCAGCAGCCCTGGGATAGTAGCGAGCTCCTACGAGCAGTACTTC,CASSPGIVASSYEQYF
15,TRBD1,TRBV6-4,TRBJ2-1,-,TGTGCCAGCAGTGACTCGGGGACAGGGGGCTATGAGCAGTTCTTC,CASSDSGTGGYEQFF
14,-,TRBV3-1/TRBV3-2,TRBJ2-2,once,TGTGCCAGCAGCTATCTGACTCGGCACGGGGAGCTGTTTTTT,CASSYLTRHGELFF
14,TRBD1,TRBV5-6,TRBJ2-7,-,TGTGCCAGCAGCTTGGGTGGGACAGGGGGCGATTCGGCGTTC,CASSLGGTGGDSAF
14,-,TRBV11-2,TRBJ2-7,-,TGTGCCAGCAGCTTAGGCGGACAAGTTTACGAGCAGTACTTC,CASSLGGQVYEQYF
12,-,TRBV24-1,TRBJ1-2,-,TGTGCCACCAGTGACAGGGGTCGGGGCTACACCTTC,CATSDRGRGYTF
12,TRBD1,TRBV25-1,TRBJ2-7,-,TGTGCCAGCAGTGAAACAGGGGATAAGCAGTACTTC,CASSETGDKQYF
15,-,TRBV19,TRBJ2-7,-,TGTGCCAGCAGCGTCGCTAGGGGAAGCTCCTACGAGCAGTACTTC,CASSVARGSSYEQYF
16,-,TRBV5-1,TRBJ2-2,once,TGCGCCAGCACACACCTCCTGATACGCAACACCGGGGAGCTGTTTTTT,CASTHLLIRNTGELFF
15,TRBD1,TRBV18,TRBJ2-1,-,TGTGCCAGCTCACTGGGACAGGGCTCCTACAATGAGCAGTTCTTC,CASSLGQGSYNEQFF
16,-,TRBV28,TRBJ1-4,-,TGTGCCAGCAGTCCCTTAGTAGTCGCAACTAATGAAAAACTGTTTTTT,CASSPLVVATNEKLFF
19,-,TRBV4-1,TRBJ1-6,-,TGCGCCAGCAGCCAAGAGATAGGGGAAAGGGCCTCCTATAATTCACCCCTCCACTTT,CASSQEIGERASYNSPLHF
16,-,TRBV9,TRBJ1-1,-,TGTGCCAGCAGCACCGACCCCCGGGGGGGTGGGGCTGAAGCTTTCTTT,CASSTDPRGGGAEAFF
14,TRBD1,TRBV7-9,TRBJ1-2,-,TGTGCCAGCAGCTTAGTAGGGGGCGGCTATGGCTACACCTTC,CASSLVGGGYGYTF
15,TRBD1,TRBV6-4,TRBJ1-2,-,TGTGCCAGCAGTGAGGGGACAGAGACTAACTATGGCTACACCTTC,CASSEGTETNYGYTF
13,-,TRBV29-1,TRBJ2-2,-,TGCAGCGCTCAAAAGGAGGGCACCGGGGAGCTGTTTTTT,CSAQKEGTGELFF